The sequence of this T cell receptor (beta chain) was determined in a study of T-cell reconstitution after alpha-beta-depleted transplantation in children. Findings and limits, study-wide: Newly made T cells mostly supplied T-cell counts and diversity one year after transplant. Reportedly, alpha-beta T cells present about two months post-transplant originated from several hundred expanded clones of graft origin.

This clonotype was recorded only once. Its antigen is not identified. Unique molecular identifiers featured in how the TCRbeta library was prepared. TCRdb used MiXCR to reprocess the PCR reads, holding one entry per CDR3 protein. Among 780,000 or so distinct CDR3 sequences listed, 16% were seen once. The sample consisted of PBMCs, mostly from graft donor cells, taken 360 days after TCRalphabeta/CD19-depleted stem cell transplant. This clonotype originated in a male patient under 18 who had a stem cell transplant for acute lymphoblastic leukemia, so the T cells may come from the graft donor.

In DNA, the CDR3 is TGTGCCAGCAGCCCTCGACTAGCGGCCGAGCAGTACTTC. Translation gives CASSPRLAAEQYF. This chain uses TRBV2 with TRBJ2-7; TRBD2 aligns across 9 bases. Germline CDR1 and CDR2: SNHLY and FYNNEI. The CDR3 is 13 residues long. V was clipped by 6 bases and J by 6 bases; unmatched bases: 6. Full variable domain (remainder filled in from reference TRBV2 and TRBJ2-7): EPEVTQTPSHQVTQMGQEVILRCVPISNHLYFYWYRQILGQKVEFLVSFYNNEISEKSEIFDDQFSVERPDGSNFTLKIRSTKLEDSAMYFCASSPRLAAEQYFGPGTRLTVT.